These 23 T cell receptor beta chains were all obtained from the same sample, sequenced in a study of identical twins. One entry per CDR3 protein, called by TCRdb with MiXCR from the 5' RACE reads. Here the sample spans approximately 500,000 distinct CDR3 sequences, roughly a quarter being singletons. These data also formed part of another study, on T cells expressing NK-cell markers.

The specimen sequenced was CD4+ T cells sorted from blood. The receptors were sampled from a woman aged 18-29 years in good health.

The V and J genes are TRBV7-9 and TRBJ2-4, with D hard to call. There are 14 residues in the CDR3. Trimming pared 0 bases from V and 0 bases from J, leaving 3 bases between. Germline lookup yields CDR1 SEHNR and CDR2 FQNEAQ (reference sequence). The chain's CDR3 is CASSLAAAKNIQYF. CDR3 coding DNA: TGTGCCAGCAGCTTAGCGGCAGCCAAAAACATTCAGTACTTC.

For the CDR3, the DNA is TGTGCCAGTAGTATTCAGACAGGAGATTCACCCCTCCACTTT. It translates to CASSIQTGDSPLHF. This sequence joins TRBV19 and TRBJ1-6; TRBD1 might be the D (6 bases). This CDR3 comprises 14 residues. Trimming took 3 bases from V and 8 from J, leaving 11 bases between them. CDR1 and CDR2 from the germline V gene are LNHDA and SQIVND (reference sequence).

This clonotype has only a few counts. CDR3: CASSSRLADNTDTQYF. CDR3 sequence (DNA): TGTGCCAGCAGCTCCAGACTAGCGGACAACACAGATACGCAGTATTTT. The J gene is TRBJ2-3, the V gene TRBV9, with 9 bases matching TRBD2. Trimming removed 4 bases from V and 2 bases from J; junction bases left unmatched: 8. The CDR3 consists of 16 residues. Per germline, CDR1 SGDLS and CDR2 YYNGEE.

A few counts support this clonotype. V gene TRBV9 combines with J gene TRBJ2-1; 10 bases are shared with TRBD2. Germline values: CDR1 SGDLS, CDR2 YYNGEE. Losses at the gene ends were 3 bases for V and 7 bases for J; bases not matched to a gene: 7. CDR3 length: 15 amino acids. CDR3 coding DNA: TGTGCCAGCAGCGCAGCGGGGGGGCCGAGGAATGAGCAGTTCTTC. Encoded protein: CASSAAGGPRNEQFF.

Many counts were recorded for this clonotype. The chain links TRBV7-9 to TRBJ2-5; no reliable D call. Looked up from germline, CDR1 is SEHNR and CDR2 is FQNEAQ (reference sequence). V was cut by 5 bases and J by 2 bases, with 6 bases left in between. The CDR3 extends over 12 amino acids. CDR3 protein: CASSPSQETQYF. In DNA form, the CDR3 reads TGTGCCAGCAGCCCTAGTCAAGAGACCCAGTACTTC.

Here the CDR3 reads CASSPRVPYEQYF. The CDR3 DNA sequence: TGCGCCAGCAGCCCGAGGGTCCCCTACGAGCAGTACTTC. This chain connects TRBV5-1 to TRBJ2-7, with D maybe TRBD2 (5 bases). The CDR3 runs 13 residues. The germline CDR1 and CDR2 sequences are SGHRS and YFSETQ. V was trimmed by 4 bases and J by 2 bases, leaving 10 bases between them. The full variable domain, completed using reference TRBV5-1 and TRBJ2-7, is KAGVTQTPRYLIKTRGQQVTLSCSPISGHRSVSWYQQTPGQGLQFLFEYFSETQRNKGNFPGRFSGRQFSNSRSEMNVSTLELGDSALYLCASSPRVPYEQYFGPGTRLTVT.

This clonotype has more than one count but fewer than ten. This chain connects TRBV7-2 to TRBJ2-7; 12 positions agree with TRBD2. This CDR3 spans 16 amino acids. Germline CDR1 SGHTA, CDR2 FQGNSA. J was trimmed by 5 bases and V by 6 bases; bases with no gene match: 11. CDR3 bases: TGTGCCAGCAGTTTATCGAGACTAGCGGGAGTACACGAGCAGTACTTC. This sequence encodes CASSLSRLAGVHEQYF.

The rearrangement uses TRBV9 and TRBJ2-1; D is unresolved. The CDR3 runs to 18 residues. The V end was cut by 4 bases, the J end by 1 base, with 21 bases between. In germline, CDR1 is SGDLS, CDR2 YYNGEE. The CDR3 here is CASSPNPRVLGSYNEQFF. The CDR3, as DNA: TGTGCCAGCAGCCCCAATCCCCGGGTTTTAGGATCCTACAATGAGCAGTTCTTC.

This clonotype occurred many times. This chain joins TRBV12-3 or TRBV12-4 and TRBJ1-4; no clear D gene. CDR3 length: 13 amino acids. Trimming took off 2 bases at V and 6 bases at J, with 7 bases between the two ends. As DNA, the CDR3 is TGTGCCAGCAGTTTAACCTGGTATGAAAAACTGTTTTTT. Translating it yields CASSLTWYEKLFF.

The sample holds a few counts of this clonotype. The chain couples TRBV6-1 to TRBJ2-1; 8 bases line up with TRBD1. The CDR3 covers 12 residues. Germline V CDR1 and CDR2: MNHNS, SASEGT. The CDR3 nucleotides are TGTTTCGAGGGACAGGCATTTTGTAAGCGGTTCTTC. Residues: CFEGQAFCKRFF.

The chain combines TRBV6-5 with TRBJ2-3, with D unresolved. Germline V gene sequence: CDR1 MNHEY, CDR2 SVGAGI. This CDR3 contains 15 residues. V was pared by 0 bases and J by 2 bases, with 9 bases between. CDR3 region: CASSYSPRHTDTQYF. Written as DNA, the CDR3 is TGTGCCAGCAGTTACTCGCCACGTCACACAGATACGCAGTATTTT.

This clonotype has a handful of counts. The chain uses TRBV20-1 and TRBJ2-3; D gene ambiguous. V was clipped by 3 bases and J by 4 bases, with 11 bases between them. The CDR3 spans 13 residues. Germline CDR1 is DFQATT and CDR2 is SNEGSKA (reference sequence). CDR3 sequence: CSASSLGPDTQYF. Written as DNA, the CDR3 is TGCAGTGCTAGCTCCCTAGGTCCAGATACGCAGTATTTT.

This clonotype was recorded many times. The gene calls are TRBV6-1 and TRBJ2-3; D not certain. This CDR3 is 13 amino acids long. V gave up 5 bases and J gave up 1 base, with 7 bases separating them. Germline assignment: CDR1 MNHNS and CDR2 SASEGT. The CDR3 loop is CASSRPGTDTQYF. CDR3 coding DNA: TGTGCCAGCAGTAGGCCCGGCACAGATACGCAGTATTTT.

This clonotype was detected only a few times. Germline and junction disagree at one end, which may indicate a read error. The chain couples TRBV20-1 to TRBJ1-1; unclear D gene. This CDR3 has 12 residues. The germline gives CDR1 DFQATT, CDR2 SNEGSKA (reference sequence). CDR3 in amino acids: CSADSMKTEAFF. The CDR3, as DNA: TGCAGTGCTGACTCTATGAAGACTGAAGCTTTCTTT.

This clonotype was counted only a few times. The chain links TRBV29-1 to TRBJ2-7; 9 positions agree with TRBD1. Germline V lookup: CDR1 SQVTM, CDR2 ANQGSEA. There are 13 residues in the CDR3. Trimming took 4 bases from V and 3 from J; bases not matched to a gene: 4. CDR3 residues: CSVVGDRDYEQYF. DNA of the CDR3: TGCAGCGTTGTAGGGGACAGGGACTACGAGCAGTACTTC.

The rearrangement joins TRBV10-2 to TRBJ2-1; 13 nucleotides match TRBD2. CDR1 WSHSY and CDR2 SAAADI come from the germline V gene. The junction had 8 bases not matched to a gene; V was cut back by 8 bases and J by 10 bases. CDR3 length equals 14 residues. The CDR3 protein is CASELAGGSGEQFF. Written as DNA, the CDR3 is TGCGCCAGCGAACTAGCGGGAGGGTCTGGGGAGCAGTTCTTC.

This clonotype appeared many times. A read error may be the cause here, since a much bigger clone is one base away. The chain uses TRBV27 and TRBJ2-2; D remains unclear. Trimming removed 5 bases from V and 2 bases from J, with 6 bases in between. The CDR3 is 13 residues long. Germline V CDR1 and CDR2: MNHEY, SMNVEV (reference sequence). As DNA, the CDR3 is TGTGCCAGCAGTCACCCCAACACCGGGGAGCTGTTTTTT. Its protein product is CASSHPNTGELFF.

CDR3 bases: TGTGCCAGTAGACCGGGACGGCACTATGGCTACACCTTC. Its translation: CASRPGRHYGYTF. The V call is TRBV12-3 or TRBV12-4, the J call TRBJ1-2, with a weak D call TRBD1 (5 bases). V was trimmed by 9 bases and J by 3 bases, leaving 14 bases between them. The CDR3 contains 13 residues.

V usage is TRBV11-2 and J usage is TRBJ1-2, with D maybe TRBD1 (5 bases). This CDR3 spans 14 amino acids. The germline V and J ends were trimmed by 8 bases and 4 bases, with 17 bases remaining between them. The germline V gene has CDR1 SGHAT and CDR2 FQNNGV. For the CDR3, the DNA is TGTGCCAGCTCCGGGAATTGGGACTCCTATGGCTACACCTTC. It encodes CASSGNWDSYGYTF.

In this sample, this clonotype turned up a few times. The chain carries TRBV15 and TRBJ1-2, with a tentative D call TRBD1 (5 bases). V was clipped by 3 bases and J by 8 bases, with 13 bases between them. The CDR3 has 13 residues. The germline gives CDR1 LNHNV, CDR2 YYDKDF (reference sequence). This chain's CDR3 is CATSSGAGRGYTF. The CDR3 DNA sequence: TGTGCCACCAGCAGCGGCGCAGGGCGGGGCTACACCTTC.

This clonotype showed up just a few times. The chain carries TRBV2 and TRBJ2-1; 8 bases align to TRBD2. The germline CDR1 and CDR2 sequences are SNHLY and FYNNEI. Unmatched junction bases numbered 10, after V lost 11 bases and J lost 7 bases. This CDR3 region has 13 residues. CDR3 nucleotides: TGTGCCTTCTCTAGCGGGCCGATTAATGAGCAGTTCTTC. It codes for CAFSSGPINEQFF.

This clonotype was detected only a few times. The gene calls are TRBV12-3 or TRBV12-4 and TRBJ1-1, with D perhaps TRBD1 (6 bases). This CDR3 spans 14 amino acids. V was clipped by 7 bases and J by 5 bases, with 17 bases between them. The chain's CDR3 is CASNKRGRGTEAFF. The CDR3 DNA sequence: TGTGCCAGCAATAAACGGGGAAGGGGGACTGAAGCTTTCTTT.

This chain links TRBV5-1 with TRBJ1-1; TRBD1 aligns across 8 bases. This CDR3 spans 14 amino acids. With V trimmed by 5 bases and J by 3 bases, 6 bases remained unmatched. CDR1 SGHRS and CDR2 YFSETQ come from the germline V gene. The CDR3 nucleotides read TGCGCCAGCAGTAGTGACAGGGGCCACACTGAAGCTTTCTTT. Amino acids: CASSSDRGHTEAFF.